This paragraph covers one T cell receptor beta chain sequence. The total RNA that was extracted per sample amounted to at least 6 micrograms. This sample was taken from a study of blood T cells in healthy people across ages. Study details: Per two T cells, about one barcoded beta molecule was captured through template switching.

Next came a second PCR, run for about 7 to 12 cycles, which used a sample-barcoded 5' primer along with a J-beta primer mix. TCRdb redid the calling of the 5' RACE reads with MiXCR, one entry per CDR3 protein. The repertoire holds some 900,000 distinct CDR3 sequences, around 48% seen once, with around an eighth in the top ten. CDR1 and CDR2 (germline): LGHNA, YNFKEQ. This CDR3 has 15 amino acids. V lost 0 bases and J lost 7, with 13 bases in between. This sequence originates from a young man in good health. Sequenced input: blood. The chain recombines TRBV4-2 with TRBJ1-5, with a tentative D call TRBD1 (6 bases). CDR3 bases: TGTGCCAGCAGCCAAGACGCGGGGGCCTGGCAGCCCCAGCATTTT. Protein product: CASSQDAGAWQPQHF.